A selection of T cell receptor beta chains follows, all from one sample in a study of T cells in Graves' hyperthyroidism and ophthalmopathy. Using its own MiXCR run on the multiplex PCR reads, TCRdb lists one record per CDR3 protein. The data show about 410,000 distinct CDR3 sequences, with roughly 14% seen just once and 13% held by the top ten. The sequenced sample consisted of blood. The receptors here all came from a man aged 18 to 29 with Graves' ophthalmopathy. CDR3s include the opening cysteine and the closing phenylalanine or tryptophan. Fields, in order: clone size, V gene, J gene, D gene, CDR3 protein, CDR3 DNA. D genes are given only for firm matches. Clone sizes are given selectively: once, few, many, or a class where the clone is expanded.

clone size: -
V gene: TRBV6-1
J gene: TRBJ2-1
D gene: TRBD2
CDR3 protein: CASSRDYGVNEQFF
CDR3 DNA: TGTGCCAGCAGCCGGGACTACGGGGTCAATGAGCAGTTCTTC

clone size: many
V gene: TRBV11-1
J gene: TRBJ2-7
D gene: -
CDR3 protein: CASSLMGYEQYF
CDR3 DNA: TGTGCCAGCAGCTTAATGGGGTACGAGCAGTACTTC

clone size: -
V gene: TRBV27
J gene: TRBJ1-1
D gene: TRBD1
CDR3 protein: CASSWTGYNTEAFF
CDR3 DNA: TGTGCCAGCAGTTGGACAGGGTATAACACTGAAGCTTTCTTT

clone size: -
V gene: TRBV7-2
J gene: TRBJ2-3
D gene: -
CDR3 protein: CASSQVKGRTDTQYF
CDR3 DNA: TGTGCCAGCAGCCAGGTTAAGGGGAGGACAGATACGCAGTATTTT

clone size: -
V gene: TRBV24-1
J gene: TRBJ1-5
D gene: -
CDR3 protein: CATSDSQGWQPQHF
CDR3 DNA: TGTGCCACCAGTGATTCACAGGGATGGCAGCCCCAGCATTTT

clone size: many
V gene: TRBV18
J gene: TRBJ2-7
D gene: TRBD1
CDR3 protein: CASSQTGDEQYF
CDR3 DNA: TGTGCCAGCTCGCAAACAGGGGACGAGCAGTACTTC

clone size: -
V gene: TRBV6-1
J gene: TRBJ2-1
D gene: TRBD2
CDR3 protein: CAYTTSGRLNEQFF
CDR3 DNA: TGTGCCTACACGACTAGCGGGAGGCTCAATGAGCAGTTCTTC

clone size: few
V gene: TRBV7-2
J gene: TRBJ2-1
D gene: TRBD1
CDR3 protein: CASSQTGTDYNEQFF
CDR3 DNA: TGTGCCAGCAGCCAGACCGGGACAGACTACAATGAGCAGTTCTTC

clone size: few
V gene: TRBV7-2
J gene: TRBJ2-2
D gene: -
CDR3 protein: CASSLRTGRNTGELFF
CDR3 DNA: TGTGCCAGCAGCCTGCGGACGGGTCGGAACACCGGGGAGCTGTTTTTT

clone size: few
V gene: TRBV29-1
J gene: TRBJ2-7
D gene: -
CDR3 protein: CSVEGSGGDYEQYF
CDR3 DNA: TGCAGCGTTGAAGGTTCAGGGGGGGACTACGAGCAGTACTTC

clone size: -
V gene: TRBV6-5
J gene: TRBJ2-5
D gene: -
CDR3 protein: CASSYDGGSAGKTQYF
CDR3 DNA: TGTGCCAGCAGTTACGATGGGGGGTCTGCAGGGAAGACCCAGTACTTC

clone size: -
V gene: TRBV5-1
J gene: TRBJ2-7
D gene: -
CDR3 protein: CASSLRGRGNSYEQYF
CDR3 DNA: TGCGCCAGCAGCTTGAGAGGACGGGGAAACTCCTACGAGCAGTACTTC

clone size: few
V gene: TRBV9
J gene: TRBJ2-7
D gene: -
CDR3 protein: CASSPRIVGVDEQYF
CDR3 DNA: TGTGCCAGCAGCCCCAGGATAGTGGGAGTGGATGAGCAGTACTTC

clone size: few
V gene: TRBV29-1
J gene: TRBJ1-2
D gene: -
CDR3 protein: CSVGPVVRGYTF
CDR3 DNA: TGCAGCGTGGGGCCGGTGGTCCGCGGCTACACCTTC

clone size: -
V gene: TRBV6-4
J gene: TRBJ2-5
D gene: -
CDR3 protein: CARGMPGQETQYF
CDR3 DNA: TGTGCCAGAGGAATGCCAGGTCAAGAGACCCAGTACTTC

clone size: many
V gene: TRBV24-1
J gene: TRBJ2-3
D gene: -
CDR3 protein: CATSAMSPTDTQYF
CDR3 DNA: TGTGCCACCAGTGCTATGAGCCCCACAGATACGCAGTATTTT

clone size: many
V gene: TRBV7-6
J gene: TRBJ2-1
D gene: -
CDR3 protein: CASSPYTGYNEQFF
CDR3 DNA: TGTGCCAGCAGCCCATACACAGGATACAATGAGCAGTTCTTC

clone size: few
V gene: TRBV20-1
J gene: TRBJ1-4
D gene: -
CDR3 protein: CSASTGVREKLFF
CDR3 DNA: TGCAGTGCTAGTACCGGGGTCCGCGAAAAACTGTTTTTT

clone size: -
V gene: TRBV7-9
J gene: TRBJ2-1
D gene: -
CDR3 protein: CASRGSKTSNFEQFF
CDR3 DNA: TGTGCCAGCAGAGGTTCGAAGACTAGTAATTTTGAGCAGTTCTTC

clone size: -
V gene: TRBV18
J gene: TRBJ2-7
D gene: -
CDR3 protein: CASSPPGRAPYEQYF
CDR3 DNA: TGTGCCAGCTCACCACCGGGCCGGGCGCCTTACGAGCAGTACTTC

clone size: many
V gene: TRBV2
J gene: TRBJ2-1
D gene: -
CDR3 protein: CASIGQGSGGFNEQFF
CDR3 DNA: TGTGCCAGCATAGGACAGGGTAGCGGGGGATTCAATGAGCAGTTCTTC

clone size: many
V gene: TRBV18
J gene: TRBJ2-7
D gene: TRBD2
CDR3 protein: CASSNGGGTYEQYF
CDR3 DNA: TGTGCCAGCTCAAATGGGGGGGGGACCTACGAGCAGTACTTC

clone size: -
V gene: TRBV6-2/TRBV6-3
J gene: TRBJ2-5
D gene: -
CDR3 protein: CASSNTGTRQQTQYF
CDR3 DNA: TGTGCCAGCAGTAATACCGGGACTCGACAACAGACCCAGTACTTC

clone size: -
V gene: TRBV20-1
J gene: TRBJ1-2
D gene: TRBD1
CDR3 protein: CSASGTGRAFTF
CDR3 DNA: TGCAGTGCTTCCGGGACAGGGCGAGCGTTTACCTTC

clone size: many
V gene: TRBV12-3/TRBV12-4
J gene: TRBJ2-3
D gene: -
CDR3 protein: CASRLRELDTQYF
CDR3 DNA: TGTGCCAGCAGGCTCCGCGAGTTAGATACGCAGTATTTT

clone size: once
V gene: TRBV7-8
J gene: TRBJ2-7
D gene: TRBD1
CDR3 protein: CASSNGTGVYEQYF
CDR3 DNA: TGTGCCAGCAGTAATGGGACAGGGGTCTACGAGCAGTACTTC

clone size: many
V gene: TRBV11-2
J gene: TRBJ2-1
D gene: -
CDR3 protein: CASSFPQGLLNEQFF
CDR3 DNA: TGTGCCAGCAGCTTCCCACAGGGTTTGCTCAATGAGCAGTTCTTC

clone size: few
V gene: TRBV19
J gene: TRBJ2-5
D gene: -
CDR3 protein: CASSIWLSVSETQYF
CDR3 DNA: TGTGCCAGTAGTATTTGGCTTTCGGTATCCGAGACCCAGTACTTC

clone size: many
V gene: TRBV12-5
J gene: TRBJ1-1
D gene: -
CDR3 protein: CASVSPQGLGTEAFF
CDR3 DNA: TGTGCTAGTGTCTCCCCACAGGGACTAGGCACTGAAGCTTTCTTT